The rows below give T cell receptor beta chains drawn from one sample of a study of blood T cell repertoires in COVID-19. Repertoires were generated with immunoSEQ multiplex PCR, while TCRdb's copy carries only in-frame clones and drops some. The sample lists some 150,000 clones; 81% were seen once. The sequenced sample consisted of peripheral blood. The receptors come from a human donor with acute or convalescent COVID-19. The donor label of this sample is uncertain. The CDR3 runs from the conserved cysteine through the conserved F or W. The order of the fields is CDR3 length, J gene, V gene, D gene, clone size, CDR3 protein, CDR3 DNA. D genes are given only for firm matches. Clone size is shown for a subset of rows, as once, few, many or a class of expanded clone.

>13|TRBJ2-1|TRBV5-4|TRBD2|.
CAYPSGGGNEQFF
TGTGCCTACCCTAGCGGGGGGGGAAATGAGCAGTTCTTC
>15|TRBJ1-5|TRBV15|.|.
CATSRPQGLNQPQHF
TGTGCCACCAGCAGACCTCAGGGACTTAATCAGCCCCAGCATTTT
>14|TRBJ1-4|TRBV19|.|.
CASRTGDLNEKLFF
TGTGCCAGTAGAACCGGGGATCTTAATGAAAAACTGTTTTTT
>14|TRBJ2-1|TRBV6-5|TRBD2|.
CASTSREGYNEQFF
TGTGCCAGCACCTCCAGGGAGGGCTACAATGAGCAGTTCTTC
>14|TRBJ1-3|TRBV5-1|.|.
CASSFGDTGNTIYF
TGCGCCAGCAGCTTCGGGGATACTGGAAACACCATATATTTT
>14|TRBJ1-3|TRBV6-5|TRBD1|.
CASSYDRAGNTIYF
TGTGCCAGCAGTTACGACAGGGCTGGAAACACCATATATTTT
>18|TRBJ1-6|TRBV5-4|TRBD1|many
CASSLRFGRGQENSPLHF
TGTGCCAGCAGCTTGAGGTTCGGCAGGGGGCAGGAGAATTCACCCCTCCACTTT
>16|TRBJ1-1|TRBV6-5|TRBD1|once
CASSYLMGQTNTEAFF
TGTGCCAGCAGTTACTTAATGGGACAGACGAACACTGAAGCTTTCTTT
>13|TRBJ1-4|TRBV3-1/TRBV3-2|.|.
CASSGLMLEKLFF
TGTGCCAGCAGTGGGCTAATGTTGGAAAAACTGTTTTTT
>15|TRBJ2-2|TRBV5-8|.|.
CASRPTGANTGELFF
TGTGCCAGCAGGCCGACGGGGGCGAACACCGGGGAGCTGTTTTTT
>14|TRBJ2-6|TRBV7-9|.|.
CASRPGSGANVLTF
TGTGCCAGCAGGCCAGGCTCTGGGGCCAACGTCCTGACTTTC
>16|TRBJ1-2|TRBV24-1|.|.
CATSDADSGGRYGYTF
TGTGCCACCAGTGACGCGGACAGCGGGGGACGCTATGGCTACACCTTC
>15|TRBJ2-7|TRBV7-6|TRBD1|.
CASSSGTGEIYEQYF
TGTGCCAGCAGCTCCGGGACAGGGGAAATCTACGAGCAGTACTTC
>14|TRBJ1-3|TRBV6-5|.|once
CASSRHVAGNTIYF
TGTGCCAGCAGTAGACACGTTGCTGGAAACACCATATATTTT
>13|TRBJ1-1|TRBV29-1|TRBD1|.
CSVGQGRTAEAFF
TGCAGCGTCGGACAGGGGCGAACGGCTGAAGCTTTCTTT
>13|TRBJ2-2|TRBV11-3|.|once
CASSKGDAGELFF
TGTGCCAGCAGTAAGGGGGATGCTGGGGAGCTGTTTTTT
>14|TRBJ2-1|TRBV9|TRBD1|.
CASSTQGAKDEQFF
TGTGCCAGCAGCACACAGGGGGCGAAAGATGAGCAGTTCTTC
>15|TRBJ2-5|TRBV5-4|TRBD2|.
CASSLGSGGGETQYF
TGTGCCAGCAGCTTGGGAAGTGGCGGGGGGGAGACCCAGTACTTC
>14|TRBJ1-1|TRBV2|.|once
CASRDRLSNTEAFF
TGTGCCAGCAGGGACAGACTAAGCAACACTGAAGCTTTCTTT
>15|TRBJ1-3|TRBV30|TRBD1|.
CAWSAGGTGGNTIYF
TGTGCCTGGAGTGCTGGTGGGACAGGGGGAAACACCATATATTTT
>17|TRBJ1-3|TRBV4-1|.|.
CASSQEILGASGNTIYF
TGCGCCAGCAGCCAAGAAATTTTAGGAGCCTCTGGAAACACCATATATTTT
>12|TRBJ1-2|TRBV30|.|once
CAWSLRDYGYTF
TGTGCCTGGAGCCTTCGCGACTATGGCTACACCTTC
>12|TRBJ2-1|TRBV6-1|.|.
CASSDGVNEQFF
TGTGCCAGCAGTGACGGAGTTAATGAGCAGTTCTTC
>16|TRBJ2-7|TRBV2|TRBD2|.
CASSPSAGGRAYEQYF
TGTGCCAGCAGTCCCTCCGCGGGGGGGAGAGCCTACGAGCAGTACTTC
>14|TRBJ1-2|TRBV5-1|TRBD1|.
CASSLEYRGYGYTF
TGCGCCAGCAGCTTGGAATACAGGGGGTACGGCTACACCTTC
>13|TRBJ1-1|TRBV15|TRBD1|.
CATSRDRETEAFF
TGTGCCACCAGCAGGGACAGGGAGACTGAAGCTTTCTTT
>19|TRBJ2-2|TRBV9|TRBD2|.
CASSVTGLAGVPNTGELFF
TGTGCCAGCAGCGTAACAGGACTAGCGGGGGTTCCGAACACCGGGGAGCTGTTTTTT
>13|TRBJ1-2|TRBV6-5|TRBD1|.
CASSFGQGYGYTF
TGTGCCAGCAGCTTTGGACAGGGCTATGGCTACACCTTC
>17|TRBJ2-7|TRBV5-6|TRBD2|.
CASSPGLAGNIPYEQYF
TGTGCCAGCAGCCCAGGACTAGCGGGGAATATTCCCTACGAGCAGTACTTC
>14|TRBJ2-1|TRBV5-1|.|.
CASSLPTGDNEQFF
TGCGCCAGCAGCTTGCCGACAGGTGATAATGAGCAGTTCTTC
>16|TRBJ2-1|TRBV7-6|.|.
CASSARAPSSYNEQFF
TGTGCCAGCAGCGCGAGGGCCCCGAGCTCCTACAATGAGCAGTTCTTC
>15|TRBJ1-5|TRBV7-8|.|.
CASSPGQASNQPQHF
TGTGCCAGCAGCCCCGGCCAGGCCAGCAATCAGCCCCAGCATTTT
>15|TRBJ2-5|TRBV5-4|TRBD1|.
CASSHGQVLQETQYF
TGTGCCAGCAGCCACGGACAGGTTCTCCAAGAGACCCAGTACTTC
>15|TRBJ1-6|TRBV12-5|.|.
CASGLRGIFNSPLHF
TGTGCTAGTGGTCTTCGCGGGATATTCAATTCACCCCTCCACTTT
>17|TRBJ1-2|TRBV30|TRBD1|.
CAWSPLGARQGQGGYTF
TGTGCCTGGAGTCCTTTGGGGGCCCGACAGGGGCAGGGAGGCTACACCTTC
>13|TRBJ1-1|TRBV18|.|.
CASSSREGAEAFF
TGTGCCAGCTCATCCAGAGAGGGCGCTGAAGCTTTCTTT
>15|TRBJ1-5|TRBV27|.|once
CASSPSQGRNQPQHF
TGTGCCAGCAGCCCGTCACAGGGCCGTAATCAGCCCCAGCATTTT
>16|TRBJ1-5|TRBV2|.|once
CASSAWGGEGNQPQHF
TGTGCCAGCAGTGCATGGGGGGGAGAGGGCAATCAGCCCCAGCATTTT
>14|TRBJ1-1|TRBV7-9|TRBD1|.
CASSSRDRNTEAFF
TGTGCCAGCAGCTCCCGGGACAGGAACACTGAAGCTTTCTTT
>12|TRBJ2-2|TRBV5-6|.|.
CASSSYTGELFF
TGTGCCAGCAGCTCCTACACCGGGGAGCTGTTTTTT
>16|TRBJ1-1|TRBV6-1|.|once
CASSDLGPFVRTEAFF
TGTGCCAGCAGTGACCTGGGCCCTTTTGTCAGGACTGAAGCTTTCTTT
>14|TRBJ1-2|TRBV6-5|TRBD1|.
CASSPGQGPFGYTF
TGTGCCAGCAGTCCAGGACAGGGACCCTTTGGCTACACCTTC
>13|TRBJ1-4|TRBV29-1|TRBD1|.
CSFRQGATEKLFF
TGCAGCTTCAGACAGGGGGCGACTGAAAAACTGTTTTTT
>14|TRBJ2-5|TRBV2|TRBD2|once
CASTAGVPPETQYF
TGTGCCAGCACCGCGGGGGTACCCCCGGAGACCCAGTACTTC
>14|TRBJ1-3|TRBV3-1/TRBV3-2|TRBD1|.
CASSPTGAGNTIYF
TGTGCCAGCAGCCCGACAGGGGCCGGAAACACCATATATTTT
>18|TRBJ2-1|TRBV7-3|TRBD2|.
CASSLRAGGTSSYNEQFF
TGTGCCAGCAGCTTAAGAGCGGGGGGGACCTCCTCCTACAATGAGCAGTTCTTC